This T cell receptor beta chain emerged from a study of T cells in localized non-small cell lung cancer. The CDR3 is 13 residues long. V was pared by 5 bases and J by 4 bases, with 11 bases between. Germline assignment: CDR1 MNHNY and CDR2 SVGAGI (reference sequence). General study points: Out of the top 100 tumor clones, a median about 50 were seen in adjacent lung. Clonality peaked in uninvolved adjacent lung rather than tumor.

TCRdb keeps only in-frame clones here, not all; method: immunoSEQ multiplex PCR. This table holds about 24,000 clones, 88% found once. Comment on this clone: Its antigen is unknown.

V gene TRBV6-6 combines with J gene TRBJ1-2; D may be TRBD1 (6 bases). This clonotype was obtained from a woman between 35 and 70 years old with stage III lung adenocarcinoma. The sequenced sample was peripheral blood mononuclear cells, obtained before any cancer treatment. For the CDR3, the DNA is TGTGCCAGCAGTATCACAGGGAGCTATGGCTACACCTTC. Translating it yields CASSITGSYGYTF.